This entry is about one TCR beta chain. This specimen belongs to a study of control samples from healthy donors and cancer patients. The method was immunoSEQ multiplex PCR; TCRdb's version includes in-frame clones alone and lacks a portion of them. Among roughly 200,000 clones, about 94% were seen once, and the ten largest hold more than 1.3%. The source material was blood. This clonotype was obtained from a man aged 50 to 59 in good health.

In DNA, the CDR3 is TGTGCCAGCAGCCGGACGGCTCTTGCGGGGGGGGGTGGAGATACGCAGTATTTT. Residues: CASSRTALAGGGGDTQYF. This chain links TRBV4-2 with TRBJ2-3; TRBD2 matches at 9 bases. The CDR3 covers 18 residues. Germline CDR1 LGHNA, CDR2 YNFKEQ. Trimming at V came to 4 bases and at J to 5 bases, leaving 16 bases not matched to a gene.